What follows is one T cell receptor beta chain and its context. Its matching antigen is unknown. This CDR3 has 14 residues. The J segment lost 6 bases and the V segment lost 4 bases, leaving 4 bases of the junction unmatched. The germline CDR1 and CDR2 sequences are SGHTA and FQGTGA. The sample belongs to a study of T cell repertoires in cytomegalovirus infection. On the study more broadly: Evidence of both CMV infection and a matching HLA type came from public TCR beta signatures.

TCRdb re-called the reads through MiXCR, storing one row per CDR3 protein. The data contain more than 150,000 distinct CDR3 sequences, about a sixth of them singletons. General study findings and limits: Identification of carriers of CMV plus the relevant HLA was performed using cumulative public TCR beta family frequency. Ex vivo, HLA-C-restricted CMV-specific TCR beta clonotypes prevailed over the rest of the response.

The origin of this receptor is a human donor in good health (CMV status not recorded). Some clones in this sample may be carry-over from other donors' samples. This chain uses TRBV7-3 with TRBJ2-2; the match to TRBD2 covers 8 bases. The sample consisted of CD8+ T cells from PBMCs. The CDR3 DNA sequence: TGTGCCAGCAGCTCCGGGGGGGCGCCCGGGGAGCTGTTTTTT. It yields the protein CASSSGGAPGELFF. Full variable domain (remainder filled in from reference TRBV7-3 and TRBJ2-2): GAGVSQTPSNKVTEKGKYVELRCDPISGHTALYWYRQSLGQGPEFLIYFQGTGAADDSGLPNDRFFAVRPEGSVSTLKIQRTERGDSAVYLCASSSGGAPGELFFGEGSRLTVL.